This entry describes one T cell receptor (beta chain). What it binds is not known. The CDR3 is 16 amino acids. CDR1 LGHNA and CDR2 YSLEER come from the germline V gene. The record originates from a study of monozygotic twins with inflammatory bowel disease. Study-level points and caveats: The authors note that differing immunosuppressive treatments may have added variability to patient repertoires.

Roughly 3,500 ng of total RNA went into each TCR library. cDNA synthesis was performed in eight separate reactions for each sample. UMIs bearing a 6-nucleotide sample barcode were added through template switching. After re-calling the 5' RACE reads, TCRdb lists one entry per CDR3 protein, DNA absent. Listed are fewer than 350,000 distinct CDR3 sequences; around 2% falls within the top ten. V usage is TRBV4-3 and J usage is TRBJ2-3. Sample: blood. This sequence originates from a human donor with ulcerative colitis or Crohn's disease, or a healthy co-twin of an affected twin (not recorded which). The CDR3 protein is CASSQEFHQSTDTQYF.